Reported below is one T cell receptor beta chain. What this receptor recognizes is not known. Taken from cysteine to phenylalanine, the CDR3 has 12 residues. Only the protein is available. The germline V gene (reference sequence) supplies CDR1 SEHNR and CDR2 FQNEAQ. These data belong to a study of monozygotic twins with inflammatory bowel disease (dated by TCRdb to about 2019). With regard to the full study: A total of approximately 28 monozygotic twin pairs were included in the full study, comprising nine German pairs (four IBD-concordant, five IBD-discordant) and 19 IBD-discordant Danish pairs. The search for disease-associated traits relied mainly on comparing, within discordant pairs, IBD patients with their genetically identical healthy co-twins. Each individual had, on average, about 151 000 unique TCRalpha sequences and 181 000 unique TCRbeta sequences available for analysis. Points the paper makes about the study in general: No difference in repertoire similarity was observed between concordant and discordant twins, possibly owing to limited statistical power. The analysis was unable to tell different T cell subtypes apart. Background noise and inter-individual variability may have been introduced into the repertoires by the differing immunosuppressive treatments among patients. IBD patients shared fewer clonotypes with other individuals than healthy twins did, most markedly in patients showing signs of disease activity. No single strong signal or clonotype linked to IBD turned up in the results, so the idea that one exists was not supported. A decrease in TCRbeta repertoire diversity, as measured by inverse Simpson index, was observed in IBD patients compared with their healthy co-twins.

From each donor, a roughly 2.6 ml peripheral blood sample was collected into PAXgene tubes and stored at -80 degrees C. Without any T cell sorting, total RNA was extracted from whole blood using the PAXgene blood miRNA kit on an automated QIAcube. Peripheral blood from monozygotic twin pairs concordant or discordant for inflammatory bowel disease was subjected to deep TCRalpha and TCRbeta repertoire profiling with unique molecular barcoding. For every twin pair, smoking habits were documented, and each individual was categorised as a current, former or never smoker. The method was 5' RACE. For each TCR library, 3,000 to 4,000 ng of total RNA was used. cDNA was synthesized with SMARTScribe reverse transcriptase in eight separate reactions per sample. During cDNA synthesis, template switching was used to introduce unique molecular identifiers that contained a 6-nucleotide sample barcode. Amplification of TCRalpha and TCRbeta cDNA involved two nested PCRs of approximately 16 and 10 cycles, and each PCR was followed by bead purification. Before amplification, the cDNA was treated with uracil DNA-glycosylase and purified using the QIAquick PCR purification kit. The second PCR added Illumina TruSeq-compatible adapters along with sample-specific barcodes. TapeStation and Qubit were used to check library quality and concentration, and 5 ng of each library went into the pool. Pooled libraries were sequenced on an Illumina HiSeq2500 single-index Rapid Run with 2 x 100 bp reads and custom sequencing primers. In the paper's pipeline: MiGEC version 1.2.6 was used for UMI-based consensus assembly to correct PCR and sequencing errors. MiXCR version 2.1.1 handled V(D)J alignment, clonotype assembly and CDR3 extraction. Gene usage, clonotype sharing and MAIT/NKT TCR abundance were normalised by analysing the top 1000, 10 000 and 20 000 clonotypes per sample. After downsampling to 27 000 UMIs, diversity was calculated as the inverse Simpson index using the vegan R package. Paired Mann-Whitney U tests were applied to discordant twin pairs, and Benjamini-Hochberg correction was used for multiple testing. One entry per CDR3 protein sequence results from the TCRdb reprocessing of the reads, with DNA left out. The V and J calls here are based on TCRdb, not the publication. The table for this sample lists 300,000 to 400,000 distinct CDR3 sequences. The ten largest clones capture around 2% of the sample.

The origin of this receptor is a human donor with ulcerative colitis or Crohn's disease, or a healthy co-twin of an affected twin (not recorded which). The material sequenced was blood. The chain uses TRBV7-9 and TRBJ2-7; there is no DNA to check the TCRdb D call of TRBD2. The CDR3 corresponds to CASSATRNEQYF.